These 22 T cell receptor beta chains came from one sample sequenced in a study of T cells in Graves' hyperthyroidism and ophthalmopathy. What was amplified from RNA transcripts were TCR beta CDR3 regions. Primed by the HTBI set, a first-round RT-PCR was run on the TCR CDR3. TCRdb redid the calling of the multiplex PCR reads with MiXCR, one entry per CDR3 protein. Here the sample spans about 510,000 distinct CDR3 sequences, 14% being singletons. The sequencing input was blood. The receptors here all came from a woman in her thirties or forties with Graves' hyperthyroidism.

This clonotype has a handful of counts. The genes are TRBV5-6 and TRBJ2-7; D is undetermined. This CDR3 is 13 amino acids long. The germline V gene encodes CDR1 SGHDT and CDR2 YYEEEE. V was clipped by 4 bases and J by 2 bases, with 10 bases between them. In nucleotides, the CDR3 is TGTGCCAGCAGCCGTGGCGAAGCCTACGAGCAGTACTTC. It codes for CASSRGEAYEQYF.

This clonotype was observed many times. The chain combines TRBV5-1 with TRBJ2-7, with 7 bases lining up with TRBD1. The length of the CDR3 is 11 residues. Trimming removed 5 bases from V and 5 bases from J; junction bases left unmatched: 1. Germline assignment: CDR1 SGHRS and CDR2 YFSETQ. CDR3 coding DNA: TGCGCCAGCAGGAGGGGGCACGAGCAGTACTTC. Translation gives CASRRGHEQYF.

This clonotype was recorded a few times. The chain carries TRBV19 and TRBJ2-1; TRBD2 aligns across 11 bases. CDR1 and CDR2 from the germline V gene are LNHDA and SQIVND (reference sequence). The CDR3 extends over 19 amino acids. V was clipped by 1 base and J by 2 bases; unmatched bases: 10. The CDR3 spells CASSIGLAGGKPPYNEQFF. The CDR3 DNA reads TGTGCCAGTAGTATAGGGCTAGCGGGAGGAAAACCGCCCTACAATGAGCAGTTCTTC.

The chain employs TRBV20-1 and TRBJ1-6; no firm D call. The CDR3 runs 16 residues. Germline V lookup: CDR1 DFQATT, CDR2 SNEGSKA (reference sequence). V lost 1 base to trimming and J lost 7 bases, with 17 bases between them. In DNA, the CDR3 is TGCAGTGCTAGAGGACCGGGATCGGATACGAATTCACCCCTCCACTTT. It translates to CSARGPGSDTNSPLHF.

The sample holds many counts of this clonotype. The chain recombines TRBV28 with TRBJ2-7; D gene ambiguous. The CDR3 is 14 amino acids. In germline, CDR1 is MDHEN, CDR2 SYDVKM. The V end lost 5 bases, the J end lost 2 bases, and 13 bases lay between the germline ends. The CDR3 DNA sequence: TGTGCCAGCAGTCCTTGGTCTAGGACCTACGAGCAGTACTTC. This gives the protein CASSPWSRTYEQYF.

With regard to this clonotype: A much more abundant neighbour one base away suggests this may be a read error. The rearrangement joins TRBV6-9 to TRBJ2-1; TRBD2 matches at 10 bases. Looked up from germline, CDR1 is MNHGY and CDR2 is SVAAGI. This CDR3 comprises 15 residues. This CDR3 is CAGSLGAGGPGEQFF. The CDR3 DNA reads TGTGCCGGCAGCTTAGGAGCGGGAGGGCCCGGTGAGCAGTTCTTC.

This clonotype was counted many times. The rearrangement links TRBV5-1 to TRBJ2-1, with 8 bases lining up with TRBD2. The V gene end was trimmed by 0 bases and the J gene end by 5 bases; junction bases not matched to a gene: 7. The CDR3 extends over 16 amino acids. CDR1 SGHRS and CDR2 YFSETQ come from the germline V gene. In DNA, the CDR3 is TGCGCCAGCAGCTTGGGAACGGGAGGGTCCCACAATGAGCAGTTCTTC. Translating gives CASSLGTGGSHNEQFF.

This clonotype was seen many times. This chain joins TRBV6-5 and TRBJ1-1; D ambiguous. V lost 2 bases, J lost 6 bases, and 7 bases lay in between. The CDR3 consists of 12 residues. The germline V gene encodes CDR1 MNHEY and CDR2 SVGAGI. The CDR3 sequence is CASSYDGAEAFF. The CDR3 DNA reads TGTGCCAGCAGTTACGACGGGGCTGAAGCTTTCTTT.

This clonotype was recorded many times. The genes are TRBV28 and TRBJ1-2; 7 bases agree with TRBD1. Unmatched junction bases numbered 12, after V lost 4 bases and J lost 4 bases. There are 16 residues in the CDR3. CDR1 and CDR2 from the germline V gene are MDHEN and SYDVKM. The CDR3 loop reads CASSYPGQLSGYGYTF. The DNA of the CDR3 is TGTGCCAGCAGTTACCCGGGACAGCTCTCCGGCTATGGCTACACCTTC.

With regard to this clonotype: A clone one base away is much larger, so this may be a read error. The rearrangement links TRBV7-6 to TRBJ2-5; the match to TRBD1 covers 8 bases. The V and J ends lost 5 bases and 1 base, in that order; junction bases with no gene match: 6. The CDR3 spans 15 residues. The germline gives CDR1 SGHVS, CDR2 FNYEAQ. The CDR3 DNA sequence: TGTGCCAGCAGCCAGGGACAGGCTATCCAAGAGACCCAGTACTTC. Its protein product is CASSQGQAIQETQYF.

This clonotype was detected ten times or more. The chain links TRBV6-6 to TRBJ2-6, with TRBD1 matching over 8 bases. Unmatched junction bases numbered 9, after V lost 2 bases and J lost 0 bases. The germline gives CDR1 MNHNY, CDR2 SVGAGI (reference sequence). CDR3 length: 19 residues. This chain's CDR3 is CASSYLMPGQASGANVLTF. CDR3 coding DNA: TGTGCCAGCAGTTACCTCATGCCGGGACAGGCCTCTGGGGCCAACGTCCTGACTTTC.

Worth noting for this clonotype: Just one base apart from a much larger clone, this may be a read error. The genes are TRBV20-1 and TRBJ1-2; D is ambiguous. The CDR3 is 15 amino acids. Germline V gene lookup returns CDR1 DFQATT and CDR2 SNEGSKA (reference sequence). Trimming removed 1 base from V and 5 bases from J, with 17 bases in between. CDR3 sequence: CSARGLLGSSYGYTF. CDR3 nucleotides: TGCAGTGCTAGAGGCTTATTGGGCAGTAGTTATGGCTACACCTTC.

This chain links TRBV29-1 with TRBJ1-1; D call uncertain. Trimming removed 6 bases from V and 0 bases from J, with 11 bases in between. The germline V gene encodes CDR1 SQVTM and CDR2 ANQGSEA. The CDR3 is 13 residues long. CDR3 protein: CSVALSMNTEAFF. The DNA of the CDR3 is TGCAGCGTCGCGCTATCCATGAACACTGAAGCTTTCTTT.

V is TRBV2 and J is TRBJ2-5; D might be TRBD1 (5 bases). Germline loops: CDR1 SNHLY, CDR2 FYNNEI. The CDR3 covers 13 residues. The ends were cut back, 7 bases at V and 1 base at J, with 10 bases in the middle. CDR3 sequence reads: CASKRQIQETQYF. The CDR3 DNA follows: TGTGCCAGCAAGAGACAGATCCAAGAGACCCAGTACTTC.

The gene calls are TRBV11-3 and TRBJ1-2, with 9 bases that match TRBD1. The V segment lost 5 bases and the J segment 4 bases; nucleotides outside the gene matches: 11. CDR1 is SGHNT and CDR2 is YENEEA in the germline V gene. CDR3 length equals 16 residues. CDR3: CASSVSGTGRLYGYTF. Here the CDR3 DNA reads TGTGCCAGCAGCGTCTCCGGGACAGGGCGGCTCTATGGCTACACCTTC.

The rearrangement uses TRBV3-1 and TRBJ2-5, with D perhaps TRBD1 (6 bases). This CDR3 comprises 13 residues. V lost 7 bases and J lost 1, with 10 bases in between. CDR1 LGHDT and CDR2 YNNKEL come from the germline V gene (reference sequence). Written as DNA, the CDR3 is TGTGCCAGCAAGGGGGACCTCCAAGAGACCCAGTACTTC. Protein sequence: CASKGDLQETQYF.

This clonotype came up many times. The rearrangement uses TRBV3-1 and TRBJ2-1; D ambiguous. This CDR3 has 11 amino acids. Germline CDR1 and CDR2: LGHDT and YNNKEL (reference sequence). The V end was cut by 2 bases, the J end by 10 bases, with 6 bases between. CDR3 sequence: CASSQLWEQFF. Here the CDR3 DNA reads TGTGCCAGCAGCCAACTCTGGGAGCAGTTCTTC.

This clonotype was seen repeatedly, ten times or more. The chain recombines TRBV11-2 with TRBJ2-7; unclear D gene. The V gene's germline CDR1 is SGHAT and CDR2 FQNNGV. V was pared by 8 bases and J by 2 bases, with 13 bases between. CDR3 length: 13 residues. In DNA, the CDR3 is TGTGCCAGCTCCGAGGTGTACCCCTACGAGCAGTACTTC. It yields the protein CASSEVYPYEQYF.

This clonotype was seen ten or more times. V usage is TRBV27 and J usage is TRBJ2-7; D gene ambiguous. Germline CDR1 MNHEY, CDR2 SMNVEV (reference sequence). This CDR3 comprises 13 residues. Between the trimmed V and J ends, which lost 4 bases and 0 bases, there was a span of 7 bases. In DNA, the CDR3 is TGTGCCAGCAGTTCCTTCAGCTCCTACGAGCAGTACTTC. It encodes CASSSFSSYEQYF.

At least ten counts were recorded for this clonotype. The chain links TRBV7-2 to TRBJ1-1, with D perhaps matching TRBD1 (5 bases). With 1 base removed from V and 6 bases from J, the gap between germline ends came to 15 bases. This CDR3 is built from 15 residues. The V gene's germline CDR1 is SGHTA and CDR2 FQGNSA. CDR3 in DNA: TGTGCCAGCAGCTTAGGGGGGGAGGGCACGGCTGAAGCTTTCTTT. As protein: CASSLGGEGTAEAFF. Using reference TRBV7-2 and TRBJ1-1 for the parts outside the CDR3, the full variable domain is GAGVSQSPSNKVTEKGKDVELRCDPISGHTALYWYRQSLGQGLEFLIYFQGNSAPDKSGLPSDRFSAERTGGSVSTLTIQRTQQEDSAVYLCASSLGGEGTAEAFFGQGTRLTVV.

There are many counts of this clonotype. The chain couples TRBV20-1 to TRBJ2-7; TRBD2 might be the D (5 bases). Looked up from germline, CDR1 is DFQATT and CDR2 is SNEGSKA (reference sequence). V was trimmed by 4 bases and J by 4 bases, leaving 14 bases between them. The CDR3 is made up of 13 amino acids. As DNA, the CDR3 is TGCAGTGCTATGTCGCGGGTCGGGTACGAGCAGTACTTC. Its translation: CSAMSRVGYEQYF.

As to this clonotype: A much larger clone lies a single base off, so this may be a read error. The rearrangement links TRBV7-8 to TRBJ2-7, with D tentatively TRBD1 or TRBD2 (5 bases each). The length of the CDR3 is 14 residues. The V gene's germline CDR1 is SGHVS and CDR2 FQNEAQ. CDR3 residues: CASSSGPDSYEQCF. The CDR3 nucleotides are TGTGCCAGCAGCTCGGGACCGGACTCCTACGAGCAGTGCTTC.